This T cell receptor (beta chain) was recorded in a study of cytomegalovirus exposure and HLA in healthy donors. General study findings and limits: Segments of the TCR beta V type were, in most cases, productive about 87% or about 30% of the time in an earlier analysis. CMV serostatus was the sole immune exposure data available. In the analysis, some V segments, TRBV6-2 and TRBV6-3 included, were excluded as indistinguishable. Later, an analysis showed that TCR beta chains associated with HLA were more clonally expanded than others that were equally common.

Note on this clone: Its specificity is unknown.

V was clipped by 7 bases and J by 8 bases, with 26 bases between them. Germline assignment: CDR1 WSHSY and CDR2 SAAADI. This CDR3 region has 16 residues. This PCR relied on a set of 60 Vbeta primers and 13 Jbeta primers. The assay was immunoSEQ multiplex PCR, and TCRdb's table has in-frame clones only and misses some. Of 63,000 or so clones in the sample, about 82% were seen once. The sequence was obtained from a woman in her 30s in good health and CMV-seronegative. Material for sequencing was PBMCs. The V and J genes are TRBV10-2 and TRBJ1-2; a possible D gene is TRBD1 (5 bases). DNA for the CDR3: TGCGCCAGCAAAGGGGTCGAAGACGGGGGGAAGTCCGGCTACACCTTC. It codes for CASKGVEDGGKSGYTF.